This T cell receptor (beta chain) appears in the sequencing data of a study of T cell responses to AZD1222 COVID-19 vaccine. Regarding the study as a whole: Researchers report vaccine-associated CD4 TCRs spanning spike, with dominance at 160-218 and 743-854.

As concerns this clone: No antigen is known for it.

Here immunoSEQ multiplex PCR was the method, and the copy in TCRdb shows in-frame clones only, minus some. The profile shows 180,000 or so clones, just under 90% of them singletons. The length of the CDR3 is 15 residues. Germline V gene data show CDR1 as KGHSH and CDR2 as LQKENI. V lost 6 bases and J 0 bases, leaving 12 bases between the germline ends. J is TRBJ1-5 and V is TRBV18, with D uncertain. The receptor comes from an adult who received the MenACWY meningococcal vaccine as a control. The specimen was peripheral blood, collected 28 days after the second dose of the MenACWY control vaccine. The CDR3 protein is CASSVLRDSNQPQHF. DNA of the CDR3: TGTGCCAGCTCGGTTTTGAGGGATAGCAATCAGCCCCAGCATTTT.